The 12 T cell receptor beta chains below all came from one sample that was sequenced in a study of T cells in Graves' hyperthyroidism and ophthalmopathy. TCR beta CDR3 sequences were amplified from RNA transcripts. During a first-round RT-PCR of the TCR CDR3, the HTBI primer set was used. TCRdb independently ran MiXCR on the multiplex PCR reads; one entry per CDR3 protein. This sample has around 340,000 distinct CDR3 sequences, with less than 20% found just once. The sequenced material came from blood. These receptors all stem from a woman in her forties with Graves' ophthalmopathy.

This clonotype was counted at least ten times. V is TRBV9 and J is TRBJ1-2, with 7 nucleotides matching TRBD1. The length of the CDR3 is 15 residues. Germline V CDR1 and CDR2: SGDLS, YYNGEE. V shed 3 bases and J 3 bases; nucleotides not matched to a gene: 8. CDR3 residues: CASSGWSGTDYGYTF. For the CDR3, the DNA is TGTGCCAGCAGCGGATGGTCCGGGACAGACTATGGCTACACCTTC.

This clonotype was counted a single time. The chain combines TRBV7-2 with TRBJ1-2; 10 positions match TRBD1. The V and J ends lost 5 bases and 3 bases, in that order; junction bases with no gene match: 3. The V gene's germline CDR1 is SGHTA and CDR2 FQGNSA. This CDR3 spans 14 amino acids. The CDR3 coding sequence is TGTGCCAGCAGCCGGGACAGGGGTGACTATGGCTACACCTTC. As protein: CASSRDRGDYGYTF.

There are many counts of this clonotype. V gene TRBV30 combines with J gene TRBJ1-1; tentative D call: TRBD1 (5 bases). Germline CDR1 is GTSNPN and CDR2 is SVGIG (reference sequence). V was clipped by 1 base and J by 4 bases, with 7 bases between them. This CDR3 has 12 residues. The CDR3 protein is CAWSDRSTEAFF. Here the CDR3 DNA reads TGTGCCTGGAGTGACAGGAGCACTGAAGCTTTCTTT.

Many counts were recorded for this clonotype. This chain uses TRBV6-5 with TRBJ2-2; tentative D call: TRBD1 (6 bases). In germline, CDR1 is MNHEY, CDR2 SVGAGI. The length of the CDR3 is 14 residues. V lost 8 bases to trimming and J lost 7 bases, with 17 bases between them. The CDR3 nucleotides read TGTGCCAGCGGGCGGACAGTTCCTAACGGGGAGCTGTTTTTT. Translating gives CASGRTVPNGELFF.

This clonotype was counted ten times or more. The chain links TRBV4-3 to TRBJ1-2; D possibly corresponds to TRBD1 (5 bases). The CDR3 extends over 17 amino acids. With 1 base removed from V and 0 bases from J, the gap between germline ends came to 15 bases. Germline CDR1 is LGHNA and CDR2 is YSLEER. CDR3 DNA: TGCGCCAGCAGCCAAGTCGTTACAGGCCTCCCTAACTATGGCTACACCTTC. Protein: CASSQVVTGLPNYGYTF.

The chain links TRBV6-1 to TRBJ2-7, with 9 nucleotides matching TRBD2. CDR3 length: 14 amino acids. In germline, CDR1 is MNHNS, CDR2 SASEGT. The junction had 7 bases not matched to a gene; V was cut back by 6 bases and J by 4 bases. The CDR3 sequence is CASRGAGGVYEQYF. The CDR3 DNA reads TGTGCCAGCAGGGGAGCGGGAGGTGTATACGAGCAGTACTTC.

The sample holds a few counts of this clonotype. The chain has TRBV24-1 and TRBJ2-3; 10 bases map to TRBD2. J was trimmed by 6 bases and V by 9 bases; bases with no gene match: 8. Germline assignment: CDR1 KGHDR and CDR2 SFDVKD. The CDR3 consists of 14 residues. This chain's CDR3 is CATGLAGVSDTQYF. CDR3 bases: TGTGCCACCGGGCTAGCGGGAGTATCGGATACGCAGTATTTT.

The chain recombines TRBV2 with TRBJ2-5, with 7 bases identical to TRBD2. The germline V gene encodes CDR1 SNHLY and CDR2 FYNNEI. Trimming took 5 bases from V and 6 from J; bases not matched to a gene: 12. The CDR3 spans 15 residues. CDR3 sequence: CASSTRDYLSKTQYF. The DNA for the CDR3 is TGTGCCAGCAGTACTAGGGACTATTTGAGCAAGACCCAGTACTTC.

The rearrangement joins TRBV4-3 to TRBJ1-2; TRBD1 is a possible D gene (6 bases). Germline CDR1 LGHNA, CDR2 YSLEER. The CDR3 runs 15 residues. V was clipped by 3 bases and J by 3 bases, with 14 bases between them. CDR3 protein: CASSQVGQMYYGYTF. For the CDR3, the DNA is TGCGCCAGCAGCCAGGTCGGACAGATGTACTATGGCTACACCTTC.

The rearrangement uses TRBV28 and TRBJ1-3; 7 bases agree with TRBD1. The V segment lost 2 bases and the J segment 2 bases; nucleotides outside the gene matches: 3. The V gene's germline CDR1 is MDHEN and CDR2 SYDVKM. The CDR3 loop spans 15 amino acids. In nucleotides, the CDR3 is TGTGCCAGCAGTTTAGCCCAGGGGGCTGGAAACACCATATATTTT. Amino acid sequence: CASSLAQGAGNTIYF.

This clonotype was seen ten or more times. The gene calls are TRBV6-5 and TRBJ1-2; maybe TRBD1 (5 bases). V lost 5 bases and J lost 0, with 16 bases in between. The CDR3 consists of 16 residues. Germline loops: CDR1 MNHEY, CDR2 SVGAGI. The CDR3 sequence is CASSHKRQTSNYGYTF. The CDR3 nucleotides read TGTGCCAGCAGTCACAAACGACAGACCTCTAACTATGGCTACACCTTC.

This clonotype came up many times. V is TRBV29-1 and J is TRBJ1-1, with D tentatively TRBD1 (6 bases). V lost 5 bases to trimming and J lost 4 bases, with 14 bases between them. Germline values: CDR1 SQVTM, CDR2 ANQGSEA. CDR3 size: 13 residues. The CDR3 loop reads CSVKGVRGTEAFF. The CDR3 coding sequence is TGCAGCGTTAAGGGGGTTAGGGGCACTGAAGCTTTCTTT.